This entry features one T cell receptor beta chain sequence. What it binds is unknown. Sequencing was performed with immunoSEQ multiplex PCR; in TCRdb, only in-frame clones are kept and a portion is missing. The sample shows 130,000 to 150,000 clones, about 89% of them seen only once. This specimen comes from a study of T cell responses to AZD1222 COVID-19 vaccine. The CDR3 contains 15 residues. Germline V gene sequence: CDR1 SGDLS, CDR2 YYNGEE. V was clipped by 4 bases and J by 4 bases; unmatched bases: 5. Whole-study findings and limits: The donors showed a predominance of white British ancestry and of females, with possible underestimation of clonal diversity.

Sequences were derived from peripheral blood, sampled on day 0 of AZD1222 vaccination. This chain joins TRBV9 and TRBJ2-1, with 10 bases aligning to TRBD2. The TCR was taken from an adult in good health. The CDR3 DNA reads as TGTGCCAGCAGCTATCAGACTAGCGGGTACAATGAGCAGTTCTTC. Protein: CASSYQTSGYNEQFF.